This TCR beta chain was captured by sequencing in a study of T cell repertoires in cytomegalovirus infection (dated by TCRdb to between 2019 and 2020). For context, the study as a whole: The HLA type of each donor mattered for the analysis, because public TCR beta signatures pointed to carriage of CMV infection along with the matching HLA type. Broader findings and caveats from the paper: The ex vivo response was dominated by HLA-C-restricted CMV-specific TCR beta clonotypes, which also provided the single most frequent clonotype in two of eight donors. Carriers of CMV infection plus the relevant HLA type were discriminated by the cumulative frequency of public TCR beta family members in the study cohort and in an independent approximately 340-donor cohort.

V and J lose 0 bases and 3 bases, and a span of 8 bases separates them. CDR1 DFQATT and CDR2 SNEGSKA were looked up in the germline V gene (reference sequence). There are 14 amino acids in the CDR3, from cysteine to phenylalanine inclusive. Of the read, only the CDR3 DNA is kept; its 42 bases are in frame from base 1. Sequencing instrument: Illumina HiSeq 1500. Through fastp at Q25 and MiXCR, TCRdb rebuilt clones from the public reads, retaining in-frame beta chains. CDR3 protein sequences are deduplicated, and each keeps its most common genes and DNA. For this sample the table gives about 490,000 distinct CDR3 sequences, of which 16% were detected only once. Together, the top ten hold about 24% of the sample. This clonotype was counted many times. The antigen this receptor binds is unknown. No much larger clone exists at a distance of one base, and base qualities are not known.

Specimen: CD8+ T cells from PBMCs. The TCR originated in a human donor in good health (CMV status not recorded). Some clones in this sample may be carry-over from other donors' samples. The V gene is TRBV20-1 and the J gene is TRBJ2-2; TRBD1 is a weak D gene call, 6 bases matching. Read as DNA, the sequence is TGCAGTGCTAGAGATGGGACACACACCGGGGAGCTGTTTTTT. Translated, it gives CSARDGTHTGELFF.